The entry below describes one T cell receptor (beta chain). Its antigen remains unidentified. This sample is part of a study of Graves' ophthalmopathy and Graves' hyperthyroidism. Overall study findings and caveats: In blood appeared most of the expanded thyroid clonotypes whose frequency exceeded 0.001.

The PBMCs originated from over 9 ml of fresh peripheral blood. CDR3 length: 17 residues. V lost 1 base to trimming and J lost 4 bases; unmatched junction nucleotides: 9. Germline assignment: CDR1 MGHRA and CDR2 YSYEKL. As the template, RNA transcripts were used to amplify TCR beta CDR3 regions. The workflow started with a first-round RT-PCR run with HTBI primers and then moved on to a second-round multiplex PCR. In TCRdb, the multiplex PCR reads were re-called with MiXCR into one record per CDR3 protein. The sample shows 200,000 to 250,000 distinct CDR3 sequences, 20% to 25% of them seen only once. This receptor was taken from a woman aged 45-60 years with Graves' ophthalmopathy. The material sequenced was peripheral blood. The V call is TRBV4-1, the J call TRBJ2-2; the match to TRBD2 covers 7 bases. The chain's CDR3 is CASSQGRASGFTGELFF. In DNA form, the CDR3 reads TGCGCCAGCAGCCAAGGGCGGGCTAGCGGATTCACCGGGGAGCTGTTTTTT.